Following are 30 T cell receptor beta chains from one sample sequenced in a study of shared clonotypes between healthy human individuals. Terminally differentiated effector memory CD45RA+ cells were excluded from the naive CD8 cells, which were CD45RO-negative and positively selected for CCR7. The data were produced by immunoSEQ multiplex PCR, yet TCRdb's version contains in-frame clones alone and is incomplete. The sample shows hundreds of thousands of clones, roughly 98% of them seen only once. The specimen sequenced was naive CD8+ T cells sorted from blood. The receptors here all came from a man aged 25 to 45 in good health.

This chain connects TRBV4-1 to TRBJ2-7, with a tentative D call TRBD1 (7 bases). CDR3 size: 16 residues. Germline-derived CDR1 and CDR2 are MGHRA and YSYEKL. V gave up 4 bases and J gave up 2 bases, with 18 bases separating them. The CDR3 reads CASSPVGGGSAYEQYF. In DNA form, the CDR3 reads TGCGCCAGCAGCCCCGTCGGAGGGGGCTCCGCCTACGAGCAGTACTTC.

This rearrangement joins TRBV7-8 to TRBJ2-1, with TRBD2 as a possible D gene (7 bases). CDR3 size: 18 residues. Trimming removed 7 bases from V and 3 bases from J, with 25 bases in between. Germline CDR1 reads SGHVS; CDR2 reads FQNEAQ. Written as DNA, the CDR3 is TGTGCCAGCAATCGCCGGGGGCTAGCGGAGAGCCGCTACAATGAGCAGTTCTTC. Translated, it gives CASNRRGLAESRYNEQFF.

Turning to this clone: The sample contains more than one DNA sequence encoding this CDR3. The V gene is TRBV29-1, the J gene TRBJ1-2; no reliable D call. Germline assignment: CDR1 SQVTM and CDR2 ANQGSEA. Trimming removed 4 bases at V and 2 bases at J, with 8 bases between. The CDR3 totals 12 residues. CDR3 bases: TGCAGCGTTGTTGGCAGGAACTATGGCTACACCTTC. Translation: CSVVGRNYGYTF.

V and J are TRBV11-2 and TRBJ2-7; 9 bases are a match to TRBD2. Germline CDR1 SGHAT, CDR2 FQNNGV. The length of the CDR3 is 16 residues. J was trimmed by 7 bases and V by 5 bases; bases with no gene match: 15. CDR3 in DNA: TGTGCCAGCAGCCAGACGAGCGGTAGCGGGAGAGGGGAGCAGTACTTC. This codes for CASSQTSGSGRGEQYF.

V gene TRBV5-1 combines with J gene TRBJ2-2; D gene uncertain. V lost 7 bases, J lost 5 bases, and 6 bases lay in between. Germline lookup yields CDR1 SGHRS and CDR2 YFSETQ. The CDR3 loop spans 11 amino acids. This CDR3 is CASGFTGELFF. The CDR3 nucleotides are TGCGCCAGCGGTTTTACCGGGGAGCTGTTTTTT. The variable domain in full, with the rest retrieved from reference TRBV5-1 and TRBJ2-2, is KAGVTQTPRYLIKTRGQQVTLSCSPISGHRSVSWYQQTPGQGLQFLFEYFSETQRNKGNFPGRFSGRQFSNSRSEMNVSTLELGDSALYLCASGFTGELFFGEGSRLTVL.

The count of this clone is one. The chain recombines TRBV11-2 with TRBJ2-1, with D perhaps TRBD2 (5 bases). Trimming removed 3 bases at V and 0 bases at J, with 9 bases between. The germline CDR1 and CDR2 sequences are SGHAT and FQNNGV. The CDR3 contains 15 residues. CDR3 sequence (DNA): TGTGCCAGCAGCTTGTTAGCGAACTCCTACAATGAGCAGTTCTTC. Translating it yields CASSLLANSYNEQFF.

The chain combines TRBV5-6 with TRBJ1-4; D gene ambiguous. CDR3 length equals 15 residues. Germline V gene sequence: CDR1 SGHDT, CDR2 YYEEEE. Trimming pared 4 bases from V and 6 bases from J, leaving 16 bases between. This CDR3 reads CASSPVRGRDEKLFF. The CDR3 region has the DNA TGTGCCAGCAGCCCAGTCCGGGGTCGGGATGAAAAACTGTTTTTT.

The chain uses TRBV19 and TRBJ2-2; D not certain. CDR3 size: 15 residues. The germline V gene has CDR1 LNHDA and CDR2 SQIVND (reference sequence). V lost 3 bases and J 0 bases, leaving 8 bases between the germline ends. CDR3 protein: CASSIFTANTGELFF. CDR3 bases: TGTGCCAGTAGTATTTTTACAGCGAACACCGGGGAGCTGTTTTTT.

The rearrangement uses TRBV28 and TRBJ2-7; D gene unclear. Germline lookup yields CDR1 MDHEN and CDR2 SYDVKM. The CDR3 sequence is 10 residues long. V dropped 3 bases and J dropped 5 bases, with 2 bases sitting between them. The CDR3 coding sequence is TGTGCCAGCAGTTTGGACGAGCAGTACTTC. It is translated as CASSLDEQYF.

This sequence joins TRBV7-9 and TRBJ1-2; TRBD1 is a possible D gene (5 bases). In germline, CDR1 is SEHNR, CDR2 FQNEAQ (reference sequence). The CDR3 consists of 15 residues. V was trimmed by 2 bases and J by 6 bases, leaving 16 bases between them. The CDR3 DNA reads as TGTGCCAGCAGCTTAACGTCCCGATGGGGGGATGGCTACACCTTC. Translating gives CASSLTSRWGDGYTF. Drawing the rest from reference TRBV7-9 and TRBJ1-2, the complete variable domain is DTGVSQNPRHKITKRGQNVTFRCDPISEHNRLYWYRQTLGQGPEFLTYFQNEAQLEKSRLLSDRFSAERPKGSFSTLEIQRTEQGDSAMYLCASSLTSRWGDGYTFGSGTRLTVV.

This chain links TRBV7-2 with TRBJ2-1; D is perhaps TRBD1 (6 bases). Per germline, CDR1 SGHTA and CDR2 FQGNSA. Trimming removed 5 bases at V and 4 bases at J, with 12 bases between. This CDR3 contains 14 residues. CDR3 amino acids: CASSPWTEYNEQFF. The CDR3 bases are TGTGCCAGCAGCCCTTGGACAGAATACAATGAGCAGTTCTTC.

This clone was recorded once. This chain uses TRBV9 with TRBJ2-5; D is possibly TRBD1 or TRBD2 (5 bases each). Trimming removed 4 bases at V and 7 bases at J, with 17 bases between. The CDR3 spans 14 residues. Germline values: CDR1 SGDLS, CDR2 YYNGEE. The CDR3 nucleotides are TGTGCCAGCAGCTTAGAGGGGCTAGTGGGGACCCAGTACTTC. Protein product: CASSLEGLVGTQYF.

This rearrangement joins TRBV10-2 to TRBJ2-2, with 9 bases identical to TRBD2. Trimming removed 5 bases from V and 3 bases from J; junction bases left unmatched: 4. CDR3 size: 15 residues. Germline lookup yields CDR1 WSHSY and CDR2 SAAADI. The CDR3 protein is CASSLAGIYTGELFF. CDR3 sequence (DNA): TGCGCCAGCAGTCTAGCGGGAATTTACACCGGGGAGCTGTTTTTT.

The chain combines TRBV7-6 with TRBJ2-5; 11 nucleotides agree with TRBD2. Trimming took 5 bases from V and 1 from J; bases not matched to a gene: 15. The CDR3 has 19 amino acids. Per the germline V gene, CDR1 is SGHVS and CDR2 is FNYEAQ. In DNA, the CDR3 is TGTGCCAGCAGCCCCCGTACTAGCGGGAGAGGGGGTCTCCAAGAGACCCAGTACTTC. Its protein product is CASSPRTSGRGGLQETQYF.

This chain joins TRBV13 and TRBJ2-2; D call uncertain. The V end lost 0 bases, the J end lost 6 bases, and 8 bases lay between the germline ends. This CDR3 comprises 14 residues. Per the germline V gene, CDR1 is PRHDT and CDR2 is FYEKMQ (reference sequence). CDR3 sequence reads: CASSLGVQSGELFF. For the CDR3, the DNA is TGTGCCAGCAGCTTAGGGGTCCAATCCGGGGAGCTGTTTTTT.

The V gene is TRBV7-6, the J gene TRBJ2-7, with 9 nucleotides matching TRBD2. The CDR3 length is 15 residues. Losses at the gene ends were 7 bases for V and 0 bases for J; bases not matched to a gene: 7. The germline V gene encodes CDR1 SGHVS and CDR2 FNYEAQ. DNA of the CDR3: TGTGCCAGCAAAGAGCTAGCGGGGAGCTCCTACGAGCAGTACTTC. Translating gives CASKELAGSSYEQYF.

This clone was counted once. The chain uses TRBV11-2 and TRBJ2-7; 9 bases are a match to TRBD1. The J segment lost 2 bases and the V segment lost 3 bases, leaving 5 bases of the junction unmatched. The germline V gene has CDR1 SGHAT and CDR2 FQNNGV. This CDR3 is 15 amino acids long. The CDR3 reads CASSFGTGTTYEQYF. The CDR3, as DNA: TGTGCCAGCAGCTTCGGGACAGGGACAACCTACGAGCAGTACTTC.

This chain joins TRBV5-6 and TRBJ1-1; D might be TRBD1 (5 bases). The CDR3 loop spans 14 amino acids. V shed 4 bases and J shed 0 bases, with 10 bases lying between them. CDR1 and CDR2 (germline): SGHDT, YYEEEE. In nucleotides, the CDR3 is TGTGCCAGCAGCCTCGGACATCTGAACACTGAAGCTTTCTTT. Its protein product is CASSLGHLNTEAFF.

The rearrangement uses TRBV28 and TRBJ2-7, with a possible D match to TRBD2 (6 bases). The V and J ends lost 3 bases and 3 bases respectively, with 12 bases between them. Germline assignment: CDR1 MDHEN and CDR2 SYDVKM. The CDR3 totals 14 residues. CDR3 nucleotides: TGTGCCAGCAGTTTCATTGGTAGCGGCTACGAGCAGTACTTC. Translated: CASSFIGSGYEQYF.

The chain carries TRBV27 and TRBJ2-1; D perhaps matches TRBD2 (6 bases). Per the germline V gene, CDR1 is MNHEY and CDR2 is SMNVEV (reference sequence). V was cut by 4 bases and J by 0 bases, with 13 bases left in between. This CDR3 comprises 16 residues. CDR3 region: CASSSPVAASYNEQFF. CDR3 nucleotides: TGTGCCAGCAGTTCCCCCGTAGCGGCCTCCTACAATGAGCAGTTCTTC.

This sequence joins TRBV11-2 and TRBJ1-1, with 8 bases that match TRBD1. CDR3 length: 15 residues. V lost 5 bases to trimming and J lost 3 bases; unmatched junction nucleotides: 8. Germline V lookup: CDR1 SGHAT, CDR2 FQNNGV. The CDR3 is CASSVTGEGYTEAFF. Here the CDR3 DNA reads TGTGCCAGCAGCGTGACAGGGGAGGGGTACACTGAAGCTTTCTTT.

The chain links TRBV5-5 to TRBJ1-5, with D unresolved. V gave up 3 bases and J gave up 7 bases, with 11 bases separating them. The CDR3 contains 13 residues. Germline lookup yields CDR1 SGHKS and CDR2 YYEKEE (reference sequence). The CDR3 reads CASSSPEGQPQHF. The CDR3 nucleotides are TGTGCCAGCAGCTCCCCTGAGGGCCAGCCCCAGCATTTT. The variable domain in full, completed from reference TRBV5-5 and TRBJ1-5, reads DAGVTQSPTHLIKTRGQQVTLRCSPISGHKSVSWYQQVLGQGPQFIFQYYEKEERGRGNFPDRFSARQFPNYSSELNVNALLLGDSALYLCASSSPEGQPQHFGDGTRLSIL.

The chain combines TRBV7-9 with TRBJ2-2, with TRBD2 identical over 9 bases. With V trimmed by 1 base and J by 3 bases, 9 bases remained unmatched. The length of the CDR3 is 18 residues. CDR1 and CDR2 (germline): SEHNR, FQNEAQ (reference sequence). DNA for the CDR3: TGTGCCAGCAGCTTAGGTGATAGCGGGAGTTTTCACACCGGGGAGCTGTTTTTT. Encoded protein: CASSLGDSGSFHTGELFF.

The CDR3 is CASRRDTTDTQYF. DNA for the CDR3: TGTGCCAGCAGACGGGACACCACAGATACGCAGTATTTT. The chain combines TRBV7-9 with TRBJ2-3; TRBD1 is a possible D gene (6 bases). Germline CDR1 is SEHNR and CDR2 is FQNEAQ (reference sequence). The ends were cut back, 6 bases at V and 2 bases at J, with 9 bases in the middle. The CDR3 is 13 amino acids.

This chain joins TRBV11-2 and TRBJ2-7, with 10 bases lining up with TRBD2. The CDR3 spans 16 residues. J gave up 5 bases and V 1 base, and 8 bases lay outside the gene matches. CDR1 is SGHAT, CDR2 FQNNGV, per germline. The CDR3 here is CASSLGTSGVVDEQYF. CDR3 DNA: TGTGCCAGCAGCTTAGGGACTAGCGGAGTTGTAGACGAGCAGTACTTC. Full variable domain (outside the CDR3, taken from reference TRBV11-2 and TRBJ2-7): EAGVAQSPRYKIIEKRQSVAFWCNPISGHATLYWYQQILGQGPKLLIQFQNNGVVDDSQLPKDRFSAERLKGVDSTLKIQPAKLEDSAVYLCASSLGTSGVVDEQYFGPGTRLTVT.

This sequence joins TRBV25-1 and TRBJ2-1; D uncertain. Trimming shortened V by 4 bases and J by 4 bases, and 14 bases separated the two germline ends. The CDR3 totals 15 residues. Germline loops: CDR1 MGHDK, CDR2 SYGVNS. The CDR3: CASSALPAVYNEQFF. The DNA for the CDR3 is TGTGCCAGCAGTGCCCTCCCGGCAGTTTACAATGAGCAGTTCTTC.

Comments on this clone: The sample carries other DNA sequences with the same CDR3. The chain has TRBV4-1 and TRBJ2-7, with 11 bases lining up with TRBD2. Germline trimming cut 6 bases from V and 0 bases from J; bases unmatched to any gene: 4. The length of the CDR3 is 15 residues. Germline-derived CDR1 and CDR2 are MGHRA and YSYEKL. The CDR3 spells CASSPTSGSSYEQYF. CDR3 nucleotides: TGCGCCAGCAGTCCCACTAGCGGGAGCTCCTACGAGCAGTACTTC.

This rearrangement joins TRBV10-3 to TRBJ2-5, with 10 bases matching TRBD2. CDR1 is ENHRY and CDR2 is SYGVKD in the germline V gene. The CDR3 consists of 16 residues. Trimming at V came to 3 bases and at J to 5 bases, leaving 9 bases not matched to a gene. The CDR3 protein is CAISDIKREGMETQYF. Written as DNA, the CDR3 is TGTGCCATCAGTGACATTAAGCGGGAGGGTATGGAGACCCAGTACTTC.

The genes are TRBV11-2 and TRBJ2-7; no clear D gene. Trimming cost V 4 bases and J 0 bases, with 7 bases left between them. The CDR3 contains 13 residues. Germline lookup yields CDR1 SGHAT and CDR2 FQNNGV. CDR3 protein: CASSWHSSYEQYF. The CDR3 bases are TGTGCCAGCAGCTGGCATAGCTCCTACGAGCAGTACTTC. The whole variable domain, remainder taken from reference TRBV11-2 and TRBJ2-7, is EAGVAQSPRYKIIEKRQSVAFWCNPISGHATLYWYQQILGQGPKLLIQFQNNGVVDDSQLPKDRFSAERLKGVDSTLKIQPAKLEDSAVYLCASSWHSSYEQYFGPGTRLTVT.

The chain combines TRBV19 with TRBJ2-7, with 9 bases fitting TRBD2. V lost 5 bases to trimming and J lost 2 bases; unmatched junction nucleotides: 16. This CDR3 is built from 18 residues. Germline lookup yields CDR1 LNHDA and CDR2 SQIVND (reference sequence). The CDR3 loop reads CASSPLGRLAGSTYEQYF. In DNA form, the CDR3 reads TGTGCCAGTAGTCCGCTCGGTCGGCTAGCGGGATCCACCTACGAGCAGTACTTC.